One T cell receptor (beta chain) is described in this entry. This entry comes from a study of blood T cell repertoires in COVID-19. Original processing notes: Estimates of nucleated cell counts were drawn from the amplification of reference gene primers. The table came from immunoSEQ multiplex PCR; TCRdb's copy has only in-frame clones and leaves some out. V, J and clone size were drawn from that table, and D and trimming were deduced from the DNA. The sample carries 160,000 or so clones, around 83% recorded once. Trimming pared 5 bases from V and 0 bases from J, leaving 11 bases between. In germline, CDR1 is SGHTA, CDR2 FQGNSA. The CDR3 runs 15 residues.

The chain carries TRBV7-2 and TRBJ2-1; a possible D gene is TRBD2 (6 bases). The material sequenced was peripheral blood. The source is a woman in her fifties or sixties with acute or convalescent COVID-19. The CDR3 DNA follows: TGTGCCAGCAGCATTATGGAGGGCTCCTACAATGAGCAGTTCTTC. As protein: CASSIMEGSYNEQFF.